This TCR beta chain was recorded in a study of blood T cell repertoires in COVID-19. V dropped 8 bases and J dropped 2; count of bases not matched to a gene: 5. The germline CDR1 and CDR2 sequences are MDHEN and SYDVKM. The CDR3 is made up of 14 amino acids. Generated by immunoSEQ multiplex PCR, the TCRdb table keeps only in-frame clones and is missing some. Found here are under 200,000 clones, 80% to 90% of them singletons; the top ten hold roughly 8.2%. The origin of this receptor is a man in his sixties with acute or convalescent COVID-19. The sequenced sample was peripheral blood. This sequence joins TRBV28 and TRBJ2-7, with TRBD2 matching 11 bases. CDR3 coding DNA: TGTGCCAGCGCCCGACTAGCGGGACCCTACGAGCAGTACTTC. The encoded protein is CASARLAGPYEQYF.